Sequencing of this TCR beta chain was carried out in a study of graft-versus-host responses after intestinal transplantation. Study information: Each transplant was multivisceral, liver-intestinal, or isolated intestinal. Among the recipients, all got anti-thymocyte globulin induction and then tacrolimus and steroids for 3 to 4 years. Study-wide results and limits: Recipient-marrow GvH clones were detected, some having first appeared in ileum or blood.

About this clone: The antigen is unknown.

Sequenced by immunoSEQ multiplex PCR; TCRdb stores in-frame clones only, minus some. The sample includes 90,000 to 120,000 clones, about 91% of them seen just once. Looked up from germline, CDR1 is SGHNT and CDR2 is YENEEA. V lost 4 bases and J lost 5, with 21 bases in between. The CDR3 extends over 16 amino acids. This receptor was taken from a human donor who was the organ donor for an intestinal transplant. The material sequenced was unstimulated CD4+ T cells sorted from spleen or lymph node cells, taken before transplant. J is TRBJ2-7 and V is TRBV11-3; a weak D match, TRBD2 (6 bases). The CDR3: CASSSPFGGALDEQYF. In DNA form, the CDR3 reads TGTGCCAGCAGCTCGCCCTTCGGGGGAGCACTAGACGAGCAGTACTTC.